Shown below are 2 T cell receptor beta chains from a single sample sequenced in a study of radiotherapy plus CTLA-4 blockade in lung cancer. This table comes from immunoSEQ multiplex PCR, and its TCRdb copy is limited to in-frame clones, with some not included. The table includes some 78,000 clones, 70% to 90% detected once. The sample was peripheral blood, taken from a patient treated with radiotherapy plus ipilimumab. Receptors were obtained from a human donor with non-small cell lung cancer who had stable disease on radiotherapy plus ipilimumab.

This chain connects TRBV5-1 to TRBJ2-7; 7 bases agree with TRBD2. Germline V lookup: CDR1 SGHRS, CDR2 YFSETQ. Trimming cost V 3 bases and J 4 bases; bases outside gene matches: 7. The CDR3 consists of 14 residues. The CDR3 region is CASSSSGTWYEQYF. DNA of the CDR3: TGCGCCAGCAGCTCAAGCGGGACTTGGTACGAGCAGTACTTC.

The chain recombines TRBV11-2 with TRBJ1-2; D uncertain. This CDR3 has 14 amino acids. Germline V gene lookup returns CDR1 SGHAT and CDR2 FQNNGV. The V end lost 5 bases, the J end lost 5 bases, and 15 bases lay between the germline ends. The CDR3 region has the DNA TGTGCCAGCAGCCGTTCCGATTGGAGGTATGGCTACACCTTC. It is translated as CASSRSDWRYGYTF.